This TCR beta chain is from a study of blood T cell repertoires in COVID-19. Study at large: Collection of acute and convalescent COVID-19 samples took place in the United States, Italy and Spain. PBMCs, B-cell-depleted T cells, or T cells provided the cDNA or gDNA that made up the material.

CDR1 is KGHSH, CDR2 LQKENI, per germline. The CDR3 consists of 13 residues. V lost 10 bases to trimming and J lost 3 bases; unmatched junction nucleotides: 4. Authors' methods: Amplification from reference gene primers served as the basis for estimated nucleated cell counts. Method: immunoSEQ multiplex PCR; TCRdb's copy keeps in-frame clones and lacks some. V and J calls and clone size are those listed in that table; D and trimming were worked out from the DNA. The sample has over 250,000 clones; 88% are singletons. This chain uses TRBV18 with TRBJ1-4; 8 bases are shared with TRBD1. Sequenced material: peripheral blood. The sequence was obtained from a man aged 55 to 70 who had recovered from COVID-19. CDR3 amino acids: CATHRGANEKLFF. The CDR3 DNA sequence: TGTGCCACCCACAGGGGGGCTAATGAAAAACTGTTTTTT.